These 23 T cell receptor beta chains share one sample of origin, sequenced in a study of T cells after yellow fever vaccination. One entry per CDR3 protein, called by TCRdb with MiXCR from the 5' RACE reads. The sample includes some 300,000 distinct CDR3 sequences, about 10% seen only once; the top ten take about 3.7%. The starting material was CD4+ T cells sorted from PBMCs, obtained 5 days after the yellow fever booster vaccination. These receptors were obtained from a young man who received the YFV17D yellow fever vaccine.

The J gene is TRBJ2-3, the V gene TRBV7-3; D is ambiguous. V was pared by 10 bases and J by 2 bases, with 16 bases between. The germline V gene has CDR1 SGHTA and CDR2 FQGTGA. This CDR3 contains 14 residues. The CDR3 nucleotides read TGTGCCACTTCTAAAGGGCTGAACACAGATACGCAGTATTTT. Translation: CATSKGLNTDTQYF. Using reference TRBV7-3 and TRBJ2-3 for the parts outside the CDR3, the full variable domain is GAGVSQTPSNKVTEKGKYVELRCDPISGHTALYWYRQSLGQGPEFLIYFQGTGAADDSGLPNDRFFAVRPEGSVSTLKIQRTERGDSAVYLCATSKGLNTDTQYFGPGTRLTVL.

This clonotype turned up a few times. V and J are TRBV20-1 and TRBJ1-4; D unresolved. Trimming left V 0 bases short and J 4 bases short, with 18 bases between. This CDR3 region has 17 residues. Germline-derived CDR1 and CDR2 are DFQATT and SNEGSKA (reference sequence). The CDR3 loop is CSARDWTRQVYNEKLFF. The CDR3 nucleotides read TGCAGTGCTAGAGATTGGACCCGGCAGGTTTATAATGAAAAACTGTTTTTT.

This clonotype has a single count. The chain links TRBV29-1 to TRBJ1-5; a weak D match, TRBD1 (6 bases). Germline V gene data show CDR1 as SQVTM and CDR2 as ANQGSEA. V shed 4 bases and J shed 3 bases, with 13 bases lying between them. CDR3 length equals 14 residues. The CDR3 region is CSVVGGGINQPQHF. The CDR3, as DNA: TGCAGCGTTGTCGGGGGCGGAATCAATCAGCCCCAGCATTTT.

There are a few counts of this clonotype. The rearrangement uses TRBV2 and TRBJ2-5; unclear D gene. The germline V and J ends were trimmed by 5 bases and 3 bases, with 7 bases remaining between them. The germline gives CDR1 SNHLY, CDR2 FYNNEI. This CDR3 region has 12 residues. CDR3 DNA sequence: TGTGCCAGCAGTTATACGGAAGAGACCCAGTACTTC. Translated: CASSYTEETQYF.

This clonotype was picked up a small number of times. This chain connects TRBV6-1 to TRBJ1-5, with D perhaps matching TRBD1 (6 bases). The V end was cut by 4 bases, the J end by 7 bases, with 23 bases between. The V gene's germline CDR1 is MNHNS and CDR2 SASEGT. The CDR3 is 17 residues long. CDR3 region: CASSGTNTWGALQPQHF. For the CDR3, the DNA is TGTGCCAGCAGTGGTACTAACACGTGGGGGGCGTTGCAGCCCCAGCATTTT.

V is TRBV7-8 and J is TRBJ2-6; maybe TRBD1 (6 bases). Germline-derived CDR1 and CDR2 are SGHVS and FQNEAQ. Between the trimmed V and J ends, which lost 4 bases and 1 base, there was a span of 20 bases. The CDR3 loop spans 19 amino acids. The CDR3 region has the DNA TGTGCCAGCAGCTCAGTTTCAGGGGCGGCAAGTTCTGGGGCCAACGTCCTGACTTTC. It is translated as CASSSVSGAASSGANVLTF.

This clonotype was counted only a few times. The chain is built from TRBV5-6 and TRBJ1-1; D is ambiguous. V was trimmed by 4 bases and J by 1 base, leaving 8 bases between them. The CDR3 runs to 13 residues. Germline loops: CDR1 SGHDT, CDR2 YYEEEE. CDR3 in DNA: TGTGCCAGCAGCCGAAGACAGAACACTGAAGCTTTCTTT. It specifies CASSRRQNTEAFF.

This clonotype was seen more than once but under ten times. J is TRBJ2-3 and V is TRBV20-1; D gene ambiguous. The CDR3 totals 14 residues. Germline CDR1 DFQATT, CDR2 SNEGSKA (reference sequence). Between the trimmed V and J ends, which lost 3 bases and 3 bases, there was a span of 13 bases. Here the CDR3 DNA reads TGCAGTGCTAGTGGGCTCACGATAACAGATACGCAGTATTTT. Translating gives CSASGLTITDTQYF.

This clonotype was detected a few times. This chain uses TRBV6-2 or TRBV6-3 with TRBJ2-1; the match to TRBD1 covers 8 bases. V dropped 0 bases and J dropped 10; count of bases not matched to a gene: 20. CDR3 length: 19 residues. The germline V gene encodes CDR1 MNHEY and CDR2 SVGEGT. The CDR3 protein is CASSYSLRRSQGASWEQFF. CDR3 coding DNA: TGTGCCAGCAGTTACTCGCTCCGTCGAAGTCAGGGGGCGAGTTGGGAGCAGTTCTTC.

This clonotype was detected only a few times. The chain links TRBV3-1 to TRBJ1-1; D unresolved. Germline V lookup: CDR1 LGHDT, CDR2 YNNKEL (reference sequence). CDR3 length: 15 residues. V was cut by 6 bases and J by 11 bases, with 25 bases left in between. Here the CDR3 DNA reads TGTGCCAGCAGTCCTATCCGTCGAGGATCCTATGGGGCTTTCTTT. Translating it yields CASSPIRRGSYGAFF. The full variable domain, rest sourced from reference TRBV3-1 and TRBJ1-1, is DTAVSQTPKYLVTQMGNDKSIKCEQNLGHDTMYWYKQDSKKFLKIMFSYNNKELIINETVPNRFSPKSPDKAHLNLHINSLELGDSAVYFCASSPIRRGSYGAFFGQGTRLTVV.

The V call is TRBV6-6, the J call TRBJ1-5; perhaps TRBD1 as D (5 bases). CDR1 is MNHNY, CDR2 SVGAGI, per germline (reference sequence). The CDR3 runs 20 residues. Trimming cost V 6 bases and J 1 base, with 28 bases left between them. CDR3 in DNA: TGTGCCAGCAGCCTGGTCCGGGGTAGGGGATTGATTATAAGCAATCAGCCCCAGCATTTT. Translation: CASSLVRGRGLIISNQPQHF.

This clonotype came up once. The junction shows a germline mismatch at one end, possibly a read error. The chain uses TRBV2 and TRBJ1-2; D might be TRBD1 (5 bases). From germline, CDR1 is SNHLY and CDR2 FYNNEI. CDR3 length: 15 residues. DNA for the CDR3: TGTGCCAGCAGCGAAGGAGCCACCAGGGCCTATGGCTACACCTTC. It is translated as CASSEGATRAYGYTF.

In its sample, this clonotype was seen a few times. The CDR3 loop reads CASSESGGLRTEAFF. The CDR3 DNA sequence: TGTGCCAGCAGTGAATCCGGGGGGCTGAGGACTGAAGCTTTCTTT. The rearrangement joins TRBV25-1 to TRBJ1-1, with D perhaps TRBD1 (6 bases). Trimming took 1 base from V and 5 from J, leaving 14 bases between them. Germline V lookup: CDR1 MGHDK, CDR2 SYGVNS. CDR3 length equals 15 residues.

This clonotype was seen a handful of times. The V gene is TRBV27, the J gene TRBJ2-1; TRBD2 matches 7 bases. V lost 3 bases and J lost 4; bases outside the gene matches: 6. The CDR3 is 15 residues long. Per germline, CDR1 MNHEY and CDR2 SMNVEV (reference sequence). The CDR3 spells CASSLGGQPYNEQFF. The CDR3 nucleotides read TGTGCCAGCAGTTTGGGAGGGCAGCCTTACAATGAGCAGTTCTTC.

This clonotype was seen more than once but under ten times. V is TRBV6-1 and J is TRBJ2-5; 9 bases line up with TRBD1. This CDR3 contains 15 residues. Germline V gives CDR1 MNHNS, CDR2 SASEGT. The trim removed 7 bases at V and 1 base at J, leaving 7 bases unmatched. The CDR3 is CASKGQGLFQETQYF. CDR3 nucleotide sequence: TGTGCCAGCAAGGGACAGGGCCTCTTCCAAGAGACCCAGTACTTC.

This chain links TRBV4-3 with TRBJ2-3; D is undetermined. From germline, CDR1 is LGHNA and CDR2 YSLEER. The V and J ends lost 0 bases and 5 bases respectively, with 12 bases between them. This CDR3 is built from 15 residues. In DNA, the CDR3 is TGCGCCAGCAGCCAAGATGGCTATTACATAGATACGCAGTATTTT. Its protein is CASSQDGYYIDTQYF.

The V call is TRBV27, the J call TRBJ1-1; D is unclear. CDR1 MNHEY and CDR2 SMNVEV come from the germline V gene (reference sequence). V was shortened by 1 base and J by 9 bases, with 18 bases between the two germline ends. CDR3 length equals 15 residues. CDR3 region: CASSLFPLGAYQAFF. CDR3 bases: TGTGCCAGCAGTTTATTCCCCCTAGGAGCTTACCAAGCTTTCTTT.

This clonotype showed up many times. The chain has TRBV7-3 and TRBJ2-1; D ambiguous. The CDR3 runs 15 residues. The V end lost 1 base, the J end lost 3 bases, and 10 bases lay between the germline ends. CDR1 is SGHTA, CDR2 FQGTGA, per germline. CDR3 sequence: CASSLRQANYNEQFF. CDR3 nucleotides: TGTGCCAGCAGCTTAAGGCAGGCCAACTACAATGAGCAGTTCTTC.

Remarks on this clonotype: At one end, the junction sequence differs from germline, possibly due to a read error. The CDR3: CGSSQDLETEAFF. CDR3 nucleotides: TGTGGCAGCAGCCAAGATCTTGAAACTGAAGCTTTCTTT. This chain connects TRBV4-2 to TRBJ1-1; D unclear. The length of the CDR3 is 13 residues. Germline V gives CDR1 LGHNA, CDR2 YNFKEQ.

The chain links TRBV5-1 to TRBJ2-3; the D is unclear. Per germline, CDR1 SGHRS and CDR2 YFSETQ. The CDR3 extends over 15 amino acids. The germline V and J ends were trimmed by 2 bases and 4 bases, with 14 bases remaining between them. The chain's CDR3 is CASSLSLPGADTQYF. As DNA, the CDR3 is TGCGCCAGCAGCTTATCCCTCCCGGGCGCAGATACGCAGTATTTT. The full variable domain, with the rest looked up from reference TRBV5-1 and TRBJ2-3, is KAGVTQTPRYLIKTRGQQVTLSCSPISGHRSVSWYQQTPGQGLQFLFEYFSETQRNKGNFPGRFSGRQFSNSRSEMNVSTLELGDSALYLCASSLSLPGADTQYFGPGTRLTVL.

V and J are TRBV7-9 and TRBJ2-3; D unclear. Trimming removed 5 bases from V and 6 bases from J, with 15 bases in between. The germline V gene has CDR1 SEHNR and CDR2 FQNEAQ (reference sequence). There are 14 residues in the CDR3. The CDR3 nucleotides read TGTGCCAGCAGCCGTAACACAGAGGTGGATACGCAGTATTTT. It translates to CASSRNTEVDTQYF.

This clonotype was counted between two and nine times. The chain is built from TRBV25-1 and TRBJ2-6, with TRBD2 as a possible D gene (6 bases). V was pared by 5 bases and J by 8 bases, with 10 bases between. Germline V gene data show CDR1 as MGHDK and CDR2 as SYGVNS. CDR3 length equals 13 residues. CDR3 DNA: TGTGCCAGCAGTCTGGGGGGATCCAACGTCCTGACTTTC. It codes for CASSLGGSNVLTF.

V and J are TRBV19 and TRBJ1-6; no definite D call. Germline V gene sequence: CDR1 LNHDA, CDR2 SQIVND (reference sequence). The V and J ends lost 4 bases and 0 bases respectively, with 13 bases between them. This CDR3 contains 17 residues. The CDR3 DNA is TGTGCCAGTAGTAACGGCCGGGTTAGCTCCTATAATTCACCCCTCCACTTT. This sequence encodes CASSNGRVSSYNSPLHF.